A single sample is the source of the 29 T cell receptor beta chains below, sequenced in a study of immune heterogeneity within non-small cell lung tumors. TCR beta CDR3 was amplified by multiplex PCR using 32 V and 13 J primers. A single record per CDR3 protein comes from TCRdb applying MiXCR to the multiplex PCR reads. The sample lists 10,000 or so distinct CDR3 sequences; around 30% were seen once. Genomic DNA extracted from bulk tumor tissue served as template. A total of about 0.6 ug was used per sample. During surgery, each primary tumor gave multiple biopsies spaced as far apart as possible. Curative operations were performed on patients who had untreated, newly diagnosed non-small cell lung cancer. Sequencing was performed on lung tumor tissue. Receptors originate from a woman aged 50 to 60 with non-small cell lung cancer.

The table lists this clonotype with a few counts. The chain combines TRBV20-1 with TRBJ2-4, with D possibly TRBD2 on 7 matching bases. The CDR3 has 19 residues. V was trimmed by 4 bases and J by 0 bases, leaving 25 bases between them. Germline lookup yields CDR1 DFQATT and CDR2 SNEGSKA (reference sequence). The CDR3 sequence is CSAIPLEGRGGLAKNIQYF. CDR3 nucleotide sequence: TGCAGTGCTATCCCCCTAGAGGGGAGGGGGGGTTTAGCCAAAAACATTCAGTACTTC.

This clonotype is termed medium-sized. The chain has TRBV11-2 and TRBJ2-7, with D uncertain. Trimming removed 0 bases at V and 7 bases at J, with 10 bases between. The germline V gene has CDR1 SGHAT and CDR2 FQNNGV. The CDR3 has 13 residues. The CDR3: CASSLDLGREQYF. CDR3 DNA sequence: TGTGCCAGCAGCTTAGATTTGGGCAGGGAGCAGTACTTC.

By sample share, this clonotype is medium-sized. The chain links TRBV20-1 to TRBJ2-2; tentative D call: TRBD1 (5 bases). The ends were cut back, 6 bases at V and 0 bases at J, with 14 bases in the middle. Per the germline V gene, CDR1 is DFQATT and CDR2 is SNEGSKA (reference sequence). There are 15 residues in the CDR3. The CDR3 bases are TGCAGTGCCCGCACAGGAGTTTCGAACACCGGGGAGCTGTTTTTT. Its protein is CSARTGVSNTGELFF.

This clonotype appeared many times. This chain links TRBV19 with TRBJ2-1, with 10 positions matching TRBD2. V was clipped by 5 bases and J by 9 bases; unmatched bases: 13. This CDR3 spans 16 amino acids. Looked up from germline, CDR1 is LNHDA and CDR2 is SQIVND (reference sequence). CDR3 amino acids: CASSDLQRGGQSEQFF. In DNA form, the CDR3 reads TGTGCCAGTAGTGACCTCCAGCGGGGGGGCCAGAGTGAGCAGTTCTTC.

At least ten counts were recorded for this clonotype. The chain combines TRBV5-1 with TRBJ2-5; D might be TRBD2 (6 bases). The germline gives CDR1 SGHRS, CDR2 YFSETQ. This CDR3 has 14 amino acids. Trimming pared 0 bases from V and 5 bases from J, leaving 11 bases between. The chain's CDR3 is CASSLGGTYETQYF. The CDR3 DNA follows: TGCGCCAGCAGCTTGGGTGGGACTTATGAGACCCAGTACTTC.

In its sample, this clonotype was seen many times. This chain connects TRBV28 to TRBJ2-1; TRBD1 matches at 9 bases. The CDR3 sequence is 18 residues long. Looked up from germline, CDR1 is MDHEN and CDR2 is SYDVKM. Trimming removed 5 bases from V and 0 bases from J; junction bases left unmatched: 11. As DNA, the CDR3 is TGTGCCAGCAGTCGTTACCGCTCGGGACAGGGCTCCTACAATGAGCAGTTCTTC. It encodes CASSRYRSGQGSYNEQFF.

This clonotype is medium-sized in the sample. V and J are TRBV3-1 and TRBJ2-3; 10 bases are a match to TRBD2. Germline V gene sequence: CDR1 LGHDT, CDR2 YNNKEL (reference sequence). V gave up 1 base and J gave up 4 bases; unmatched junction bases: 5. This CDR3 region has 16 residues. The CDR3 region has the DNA TGTGCCAGCAGCCAAGGAGCGGGAGGGTTCCCAGATACGCAGTATTTT. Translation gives CASSQGAGGFPDTQYF.

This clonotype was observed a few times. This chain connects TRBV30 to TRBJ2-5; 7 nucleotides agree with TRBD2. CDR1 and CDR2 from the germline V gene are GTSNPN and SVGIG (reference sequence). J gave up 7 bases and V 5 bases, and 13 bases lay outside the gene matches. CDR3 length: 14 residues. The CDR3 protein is CAWERTGTKGTQYF. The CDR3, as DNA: TGTGCCTGGGAGAGGACTGGGACTAAAGGGACCCAGTACTTC.

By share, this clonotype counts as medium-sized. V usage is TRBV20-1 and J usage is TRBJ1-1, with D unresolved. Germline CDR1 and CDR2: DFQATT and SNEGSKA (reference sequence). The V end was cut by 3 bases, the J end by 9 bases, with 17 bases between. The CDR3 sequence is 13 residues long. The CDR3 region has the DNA TGCAGTGCTAGCCGGTCCCTACAGCATCAAGCTTTCTTT. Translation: CSASRSLQHQAFF.

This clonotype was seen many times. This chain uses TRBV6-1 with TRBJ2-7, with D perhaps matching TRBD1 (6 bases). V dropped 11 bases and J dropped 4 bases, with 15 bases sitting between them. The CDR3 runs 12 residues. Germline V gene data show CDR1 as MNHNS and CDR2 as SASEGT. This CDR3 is CAVTGQPYEQYF. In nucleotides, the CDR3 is TGTGCCGTTACGGGACAACCTTACGAGCAGTACTTC.

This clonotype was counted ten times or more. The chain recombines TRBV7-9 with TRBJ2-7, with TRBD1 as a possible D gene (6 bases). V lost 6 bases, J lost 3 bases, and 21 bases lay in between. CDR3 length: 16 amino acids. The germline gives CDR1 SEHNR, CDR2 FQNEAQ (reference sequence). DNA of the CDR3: TGTGCCAGCAGTTACAGGGCGGGTTTGGAGTACTACGAGCAGTACTTC. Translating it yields CASSYRAGLEYYEQYF.

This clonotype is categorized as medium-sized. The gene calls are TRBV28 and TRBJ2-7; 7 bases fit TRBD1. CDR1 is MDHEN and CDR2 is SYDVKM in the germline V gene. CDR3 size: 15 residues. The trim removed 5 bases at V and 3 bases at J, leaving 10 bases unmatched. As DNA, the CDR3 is TGTGCCAGCAGTCCCCCTACAGGGGCCCGCTACGAGCAGTACTTC. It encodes CASSPPTGARYEQYF.

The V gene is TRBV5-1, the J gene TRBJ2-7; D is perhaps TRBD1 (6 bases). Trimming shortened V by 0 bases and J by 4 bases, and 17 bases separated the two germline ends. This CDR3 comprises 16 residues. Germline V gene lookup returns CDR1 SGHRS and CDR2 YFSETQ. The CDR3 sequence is CASSLVVGQPSYEQYF. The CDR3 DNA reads TGCGCCAGCAGCTTGGTGGTAGGACAGCCGAGTTACGAGCAGTACTTC.

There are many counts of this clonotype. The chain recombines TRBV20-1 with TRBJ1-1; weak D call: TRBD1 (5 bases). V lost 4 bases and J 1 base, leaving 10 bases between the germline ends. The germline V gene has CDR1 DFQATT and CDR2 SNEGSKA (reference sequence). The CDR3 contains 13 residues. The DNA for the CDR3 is TGCAGTGCTATATTAGGACAGAACACTGAAGCTTTCTTT. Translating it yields CSAILGQNTEAFF.

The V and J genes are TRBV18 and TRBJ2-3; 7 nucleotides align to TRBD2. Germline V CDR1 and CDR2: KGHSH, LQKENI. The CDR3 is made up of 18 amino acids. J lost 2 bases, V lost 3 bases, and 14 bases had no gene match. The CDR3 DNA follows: TGTGCCAGCTCACCTTCTCCTAGCGGAGGGGTACTCACAGATACGCAGTATTTT. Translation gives CASSPSPSGGVLTDTQYF. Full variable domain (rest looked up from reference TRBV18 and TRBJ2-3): NAGVMQNPRHLVRRRGQEARLRCSPMKGHSHVYWYRQLPEEGLKFMVYLQKENIIDESGMPKERFSAEFPKEGPSILRIQQVVRGDSAAYFCASSPSPSGGVLTDTQYFGPGTRLTVL.

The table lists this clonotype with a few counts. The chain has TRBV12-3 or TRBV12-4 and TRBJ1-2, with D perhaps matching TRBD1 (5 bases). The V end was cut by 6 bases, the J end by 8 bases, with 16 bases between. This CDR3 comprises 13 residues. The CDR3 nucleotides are TGTGCCAGCAGGCCCGGGGGGGGAGCAGGCTACACCTTC. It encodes CASRPGGGAGYTF.

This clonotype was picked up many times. The chain's CDR3 is CASSRVTGDYGYTF. The CDR3 nucleotides read TGCGCCAGCAGTCGTGTTACGGGGGACTATGGCTACACCTTC. This rearrangement joins TRBV5-1 to TRBJ1-2, with D possibly matching TRBD1 (5 bases). V was clipped by 5 bases and J by 3 bases, with 14 bases between them. Germline V gene data show CDR1 as SGHRS and CDR2 as YFSETQ. The CDR3 is 14 amino acids.

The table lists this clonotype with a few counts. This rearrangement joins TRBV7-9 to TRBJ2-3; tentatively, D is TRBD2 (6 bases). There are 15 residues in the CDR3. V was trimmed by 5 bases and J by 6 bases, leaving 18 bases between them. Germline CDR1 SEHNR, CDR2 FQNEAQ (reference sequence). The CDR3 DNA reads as TGTGCCAGCAGCCGAACGGGTCTAAGCGGGGATACGCAGTATTTT. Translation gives CASSRTGLSGDTQYF. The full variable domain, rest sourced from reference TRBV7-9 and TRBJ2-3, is DTGVSQNPRHKITKRGQNVTFRCDPISEHNRLYWYRQTLGQGPEFLTYFQNEAQLEKSRLLSDRFSAERPKGSFSTLEIQRTEQGDSAMYLCASSRTGLSGDTQYFGPGTRLTVL.

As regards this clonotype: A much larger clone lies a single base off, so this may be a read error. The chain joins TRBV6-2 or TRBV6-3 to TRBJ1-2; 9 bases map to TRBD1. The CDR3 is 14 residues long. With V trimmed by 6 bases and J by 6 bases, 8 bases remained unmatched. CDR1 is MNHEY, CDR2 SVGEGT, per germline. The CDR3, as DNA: TGTGCCAGCAGATACAGGGGGCAATACGATGGCTACACCTTC. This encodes CASRYRGQYDGYTF.

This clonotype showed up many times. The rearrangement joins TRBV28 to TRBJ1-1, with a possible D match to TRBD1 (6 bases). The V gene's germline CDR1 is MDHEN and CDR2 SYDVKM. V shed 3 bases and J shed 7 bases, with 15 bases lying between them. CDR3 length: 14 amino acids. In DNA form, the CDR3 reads TGTGCCAGCAGTTTTGGGGGGGCAATGATTGAAGCTTTCTTT. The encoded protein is CASSFGGAMIEAFF.

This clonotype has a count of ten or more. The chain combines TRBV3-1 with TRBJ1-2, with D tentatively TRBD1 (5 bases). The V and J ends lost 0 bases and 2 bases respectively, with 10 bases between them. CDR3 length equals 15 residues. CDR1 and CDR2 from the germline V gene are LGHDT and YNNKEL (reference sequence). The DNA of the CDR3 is TGTGCCAGCAGCCAAGAAGGGGACGGCAACTATGGCTACACCTTC. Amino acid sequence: CASSQEGDGNYGYTF.

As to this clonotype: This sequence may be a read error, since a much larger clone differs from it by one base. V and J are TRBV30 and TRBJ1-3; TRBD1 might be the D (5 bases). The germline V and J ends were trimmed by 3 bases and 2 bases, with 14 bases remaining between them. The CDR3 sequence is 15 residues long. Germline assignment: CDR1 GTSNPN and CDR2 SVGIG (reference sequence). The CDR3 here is CAWRTERGAGNTIYF. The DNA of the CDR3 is TGTGCCTGGAGGACAGAGAGAGGGGCTGGAAACACCATATATTTT. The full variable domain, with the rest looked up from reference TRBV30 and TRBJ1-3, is SQTIHQWPATLVQPVGSPLSLECTVEGTSNPNLYWYRQAAGRGLQLLFYSVGIGQISSEVPQNLSASRPQDRQFILSSKKLLLSDSGFYLCAWRTERGAGNTIYFGEGSWLTVV.

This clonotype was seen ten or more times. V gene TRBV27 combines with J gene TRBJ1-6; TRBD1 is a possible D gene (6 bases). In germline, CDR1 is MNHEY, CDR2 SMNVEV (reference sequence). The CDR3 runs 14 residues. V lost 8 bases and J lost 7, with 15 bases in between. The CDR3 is CASLAGTGNSPLHF. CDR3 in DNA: TGTGCCAGCTTGGCAGGCACAGGGAATTCACCCCTCCACTTT.

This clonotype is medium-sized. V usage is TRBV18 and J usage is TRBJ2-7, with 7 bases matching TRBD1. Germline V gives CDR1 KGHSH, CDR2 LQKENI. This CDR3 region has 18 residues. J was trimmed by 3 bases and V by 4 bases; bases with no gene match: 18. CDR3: CASSQQDRSNALDYEQYF. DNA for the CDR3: TGTGCCAGCTCACAGCAGGACAGGAGCAACGCCTTAGACTACGAGCAGTACTTC.

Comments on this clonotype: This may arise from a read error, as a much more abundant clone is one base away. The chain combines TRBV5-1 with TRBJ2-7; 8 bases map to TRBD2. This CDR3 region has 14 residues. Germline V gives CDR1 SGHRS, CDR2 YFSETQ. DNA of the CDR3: TGCGCCAGCCAAATAGCGGGGAGCTCCTACGATCAGTACTTC. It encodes CASQIAGSSYDQYF.

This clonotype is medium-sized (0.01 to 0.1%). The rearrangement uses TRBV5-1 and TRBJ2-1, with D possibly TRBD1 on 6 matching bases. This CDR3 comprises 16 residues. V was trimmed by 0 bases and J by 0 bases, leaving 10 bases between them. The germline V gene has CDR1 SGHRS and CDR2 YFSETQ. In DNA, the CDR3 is TGCGCCAGCAGCTTGGAGGGGGTCCCCTCCTACAATGAGCAGTTCTTC. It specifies CASSLEGVPSYNEQFF.

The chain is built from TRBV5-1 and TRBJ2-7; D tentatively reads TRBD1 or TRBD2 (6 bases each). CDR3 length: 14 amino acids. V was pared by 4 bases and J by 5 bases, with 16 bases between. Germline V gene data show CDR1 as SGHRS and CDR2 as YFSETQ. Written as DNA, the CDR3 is TGCGCCAGCAGCGTGACCGCCGGGGGCGACGAGCAGTACTTC. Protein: CASSVTAGGDEQYF.

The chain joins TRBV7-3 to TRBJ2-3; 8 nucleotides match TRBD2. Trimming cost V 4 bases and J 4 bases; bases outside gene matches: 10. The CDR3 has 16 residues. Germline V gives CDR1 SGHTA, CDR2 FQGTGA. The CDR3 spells CASSSGGPPISDTQYF. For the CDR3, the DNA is TGTGCCAGCAGCTCGGGGGGGCCCCCCATTTCAGATACGCAGTATTTT. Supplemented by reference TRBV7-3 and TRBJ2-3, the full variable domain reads GAGVSQTPSNKVTEKGKYVELRCDPISGHTALYWYRQSLGQGPEFLIYFQGTGAADDSGLPNDRFFAVRPEGSVSTLKIQRTERGDSAVYLCASSSGGPPISDTQYFGPGTRLTVL.

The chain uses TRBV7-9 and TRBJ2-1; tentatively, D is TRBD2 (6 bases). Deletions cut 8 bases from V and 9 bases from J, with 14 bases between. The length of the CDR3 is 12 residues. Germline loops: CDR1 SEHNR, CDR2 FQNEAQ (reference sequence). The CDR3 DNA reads TGTGCCAGCCGGCGGGGCAGTGGTGAGCAGTTCTTC. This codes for CASRRGSGEQFF.